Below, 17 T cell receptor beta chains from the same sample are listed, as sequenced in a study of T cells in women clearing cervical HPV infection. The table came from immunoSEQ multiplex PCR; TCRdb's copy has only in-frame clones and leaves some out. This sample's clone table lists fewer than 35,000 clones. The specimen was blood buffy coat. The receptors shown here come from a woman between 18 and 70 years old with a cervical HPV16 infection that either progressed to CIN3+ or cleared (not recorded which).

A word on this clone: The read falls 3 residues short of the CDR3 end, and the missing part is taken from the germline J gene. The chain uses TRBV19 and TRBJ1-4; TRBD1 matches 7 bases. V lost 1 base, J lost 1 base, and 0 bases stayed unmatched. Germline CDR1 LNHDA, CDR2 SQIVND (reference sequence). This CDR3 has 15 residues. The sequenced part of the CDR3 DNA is TGTGCCAGTAGTATAGCAGGGGGAACTAATGAAAAA. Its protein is CASSIAGGTNEK. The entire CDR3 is CASSIAGGTNEKLFF.

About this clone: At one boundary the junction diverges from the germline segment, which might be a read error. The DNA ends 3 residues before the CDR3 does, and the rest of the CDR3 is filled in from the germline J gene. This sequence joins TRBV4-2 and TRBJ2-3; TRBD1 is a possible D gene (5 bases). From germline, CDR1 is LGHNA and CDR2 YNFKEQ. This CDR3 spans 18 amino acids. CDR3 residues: CASSQEFRAPSSTDTQYF. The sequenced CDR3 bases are TGCGCCAGCAGCCAAGAATTCAGGGCCCCTTCTAGCACAGATACG.

The part of the CDR3 DNA that was read is TGTGCCAGCAGCCCAACGGGACAGGGGGCCGCCAAAAACATT. It yields the protein CASSPTGQGAAKNI. The complete CDR3 reads CASSPTGQGAAKNIQYF. This sequence joins TRBV14 and TRBJ2-4, with 12 bases aligning to TRBD1. The read is 3 residues too short to cover the CDR3 end, so that end is filled in from the germline J gene. The germline CDR1 and CDR2 sequences are SGHDN and FVKESK. This CDR3 spans 17 amino acids. Germline trimming cut 4 bases from V and 1 base from J; bases unmatched to any gene: 5.

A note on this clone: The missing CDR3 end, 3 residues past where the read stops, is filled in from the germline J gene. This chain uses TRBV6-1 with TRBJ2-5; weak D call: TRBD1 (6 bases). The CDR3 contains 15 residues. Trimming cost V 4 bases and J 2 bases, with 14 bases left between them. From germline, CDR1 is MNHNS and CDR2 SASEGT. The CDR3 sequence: CASSVTGTTQETQYF. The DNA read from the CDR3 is TGTGCCAGCAGTGTCACCGGGACAACTCAAGAGACC.

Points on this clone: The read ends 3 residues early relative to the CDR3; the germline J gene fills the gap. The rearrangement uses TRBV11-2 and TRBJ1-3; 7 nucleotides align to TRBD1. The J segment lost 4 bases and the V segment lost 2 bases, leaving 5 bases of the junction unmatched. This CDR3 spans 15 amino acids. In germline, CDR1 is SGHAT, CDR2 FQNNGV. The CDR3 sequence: CASSLRGPAGNTIYF. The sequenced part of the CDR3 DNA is TGTGCCAGCAGCTTAAGGGGGCCAGCGGGAAACACC.

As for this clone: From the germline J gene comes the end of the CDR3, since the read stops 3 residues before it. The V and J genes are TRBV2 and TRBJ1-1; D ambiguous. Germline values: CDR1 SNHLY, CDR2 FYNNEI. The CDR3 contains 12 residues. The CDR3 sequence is CASSDNTKEAFF. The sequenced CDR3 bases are TGTGCCAGCAGTGATAACACAAAAGAA.

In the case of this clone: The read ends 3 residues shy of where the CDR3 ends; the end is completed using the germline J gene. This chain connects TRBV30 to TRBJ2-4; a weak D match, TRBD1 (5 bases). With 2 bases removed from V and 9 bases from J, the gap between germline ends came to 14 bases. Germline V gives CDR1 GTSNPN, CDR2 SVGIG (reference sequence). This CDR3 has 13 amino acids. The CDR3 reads CAWSSSGLGIQYF. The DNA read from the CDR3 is TGTGCCTGGAGTTCTTCAGGGTTGGGCATT. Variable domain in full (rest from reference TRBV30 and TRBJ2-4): SQTIHQWPATLVQPVGSPLSLECTVEGTSNPNLYWYRQAAGRGLQLLFYSVGIGQISSEVPQNLSASRPQDRQFILSSKKLLLSDSGFYLCAWSSSGLGIQYFGAGTRLSVL.

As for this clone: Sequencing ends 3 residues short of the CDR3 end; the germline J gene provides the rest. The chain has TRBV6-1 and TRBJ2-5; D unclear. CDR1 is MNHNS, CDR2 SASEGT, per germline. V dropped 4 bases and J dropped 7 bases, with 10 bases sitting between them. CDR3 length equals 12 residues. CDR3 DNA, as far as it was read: TGTGCCAGCAGTGCCGCTCGGGTGACC. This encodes CASSAARVT. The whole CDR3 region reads CASSAARVTQYF.

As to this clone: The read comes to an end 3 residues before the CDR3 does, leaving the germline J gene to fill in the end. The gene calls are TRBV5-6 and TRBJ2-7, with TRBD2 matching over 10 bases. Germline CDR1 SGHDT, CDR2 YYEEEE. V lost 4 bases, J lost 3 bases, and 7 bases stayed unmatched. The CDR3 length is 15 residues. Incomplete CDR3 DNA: TGTGCCAGCAGCGTCGGACTAGCGGTCGACTACGAG. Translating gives CASSVGLAVDYE. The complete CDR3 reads CASSVGLAVDYEQYF.

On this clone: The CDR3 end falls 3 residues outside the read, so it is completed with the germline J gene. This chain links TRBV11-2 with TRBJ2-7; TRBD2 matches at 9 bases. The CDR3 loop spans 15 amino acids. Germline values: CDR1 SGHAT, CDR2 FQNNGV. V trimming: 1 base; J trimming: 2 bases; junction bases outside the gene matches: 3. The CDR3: CASSLGREGPYEQYF. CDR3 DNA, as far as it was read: TGTGCCAGCAGCTTAGGGCGGGAGGGCCCCTACGAG.

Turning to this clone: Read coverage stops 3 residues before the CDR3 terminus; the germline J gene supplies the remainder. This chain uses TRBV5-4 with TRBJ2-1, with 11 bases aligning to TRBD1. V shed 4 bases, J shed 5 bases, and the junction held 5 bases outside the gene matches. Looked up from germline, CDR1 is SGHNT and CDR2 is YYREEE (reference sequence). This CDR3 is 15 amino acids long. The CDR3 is CASSRPGQGDNEQFF. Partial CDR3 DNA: TGTGCCAGCAGCCGGCCGGGACAGGGGGACAATGAG.

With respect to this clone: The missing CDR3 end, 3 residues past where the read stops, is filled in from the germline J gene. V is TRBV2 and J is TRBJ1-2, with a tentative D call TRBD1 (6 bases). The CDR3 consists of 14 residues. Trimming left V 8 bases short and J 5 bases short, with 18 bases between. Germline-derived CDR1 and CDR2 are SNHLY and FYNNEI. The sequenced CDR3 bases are TGTGCCAGCCTGAGGGACACAGGGTGGTATGGC. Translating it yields CASLRDTGWYG. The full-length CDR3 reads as CASLRDTGWYGYTF.

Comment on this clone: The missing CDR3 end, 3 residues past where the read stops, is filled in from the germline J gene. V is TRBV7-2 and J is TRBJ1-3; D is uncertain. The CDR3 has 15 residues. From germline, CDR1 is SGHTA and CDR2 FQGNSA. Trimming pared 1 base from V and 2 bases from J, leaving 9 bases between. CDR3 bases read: TGTGCCAGCAGCTTAGGACTGCCGACTGGAAACACC. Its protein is CASSLGLPTGNT. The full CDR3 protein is CASSLGLPTGNTIYF.

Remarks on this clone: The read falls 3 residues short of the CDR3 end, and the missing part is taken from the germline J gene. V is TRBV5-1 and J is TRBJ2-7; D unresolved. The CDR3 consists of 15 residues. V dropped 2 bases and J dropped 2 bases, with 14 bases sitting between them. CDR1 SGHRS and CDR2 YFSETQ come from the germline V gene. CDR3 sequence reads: CASSLPPPDTYEQYF. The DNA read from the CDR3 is TGCGCCAGCAGCTTACCACCTCCCGACACCTACGAG.

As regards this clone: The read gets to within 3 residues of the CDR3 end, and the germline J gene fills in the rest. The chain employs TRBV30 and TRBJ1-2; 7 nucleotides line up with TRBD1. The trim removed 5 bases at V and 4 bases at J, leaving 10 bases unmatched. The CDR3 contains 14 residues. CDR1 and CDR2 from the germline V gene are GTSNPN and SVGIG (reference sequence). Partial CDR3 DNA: TGTGCCTGGGGGGGGACAGCCAGCCTCTATGGC. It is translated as CAWGGTASLYG. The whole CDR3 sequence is CAWGGTASLYGYTF.

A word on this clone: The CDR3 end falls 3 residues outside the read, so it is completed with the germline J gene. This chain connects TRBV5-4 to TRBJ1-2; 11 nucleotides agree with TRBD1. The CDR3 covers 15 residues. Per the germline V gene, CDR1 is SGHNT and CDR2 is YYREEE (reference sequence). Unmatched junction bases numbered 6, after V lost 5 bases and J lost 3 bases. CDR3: CASREGQGAYYGYTF. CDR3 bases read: TGTGCCAGCAGGGAAGGACAGGGGGCATACTATGGC. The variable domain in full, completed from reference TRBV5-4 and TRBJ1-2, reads ETGVTQSPTHLIKTRGQQVTLRCSSQSGHNTVSWYQQALGQGPQFIFQYYREEENGRGNFPPRFSGLQFPNYSSELNVNALELDDSALYLCASREGQGAYYGYTFGSGTRLTVV.

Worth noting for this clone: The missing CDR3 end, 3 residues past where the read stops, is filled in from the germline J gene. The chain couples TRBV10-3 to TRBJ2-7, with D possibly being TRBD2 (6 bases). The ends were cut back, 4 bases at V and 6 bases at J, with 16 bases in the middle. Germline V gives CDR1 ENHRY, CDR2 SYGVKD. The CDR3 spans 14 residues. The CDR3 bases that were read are TGTGCCATCAGTGCCCGGGATGGGGGGAGCGAG. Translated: CAISARDGGSE. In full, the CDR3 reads CAISARDGGSEQYF.